Included here is one TCR beta chain sequence, with context. This sample includes further DNA sequences coding for the same CDR3. Selected positively for CCR7 and CD45RO-negative, naive CD8 cells excluded terminally differentiated effector memory CD45RA+ cells. The data are from a study of shared clonotypes between healthy human individuals. Clones were read by immunoSEQ multiplex PCR, and TCRdb kept only the in-frame ones, dropping some. The repertoire holds about 590,000 clones, less than 97% seen once, with approximately 0.1% in the top ten. Germline V gene sequence: CDR1 SEHNR, CDR2 FQNEAQ (reference sequence). Trimming stripped 2 bases from V and 4 bases from J, with 3 bases between. The CDR3 is made up of 12 amino acids.

Material for sequencing was naive CD8+ T cells sorted from blood. The chain recombines TRBV7-9 with TRBJ1-5; no clear D gene. The clonotype comes from a woman aged 25-40 years in good health. Here the CDR3 reads CASSLSNQPQHF. The CDR3 coding sequence is TGTGCCAGCAGCTTAAGTAATCAGCCCCAGCATTTT.